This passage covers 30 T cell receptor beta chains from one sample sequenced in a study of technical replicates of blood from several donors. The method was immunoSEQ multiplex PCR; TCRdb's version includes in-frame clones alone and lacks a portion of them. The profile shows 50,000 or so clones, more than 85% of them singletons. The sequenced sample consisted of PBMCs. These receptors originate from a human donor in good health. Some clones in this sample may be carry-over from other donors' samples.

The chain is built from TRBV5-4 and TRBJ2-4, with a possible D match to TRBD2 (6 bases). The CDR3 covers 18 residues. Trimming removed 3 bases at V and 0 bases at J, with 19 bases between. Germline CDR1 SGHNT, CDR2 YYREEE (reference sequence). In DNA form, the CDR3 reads TGTGCCAGCAGCTATGGGACTGAGAGAACTGTAGCCAAAAACATTCAGTACTTC. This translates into CASSYGTERTVAKNIQYF.

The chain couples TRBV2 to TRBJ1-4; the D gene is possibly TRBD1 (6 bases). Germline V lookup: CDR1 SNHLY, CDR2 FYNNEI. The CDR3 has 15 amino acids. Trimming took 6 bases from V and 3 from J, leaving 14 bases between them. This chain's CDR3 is CASRGDRSANEKLFF. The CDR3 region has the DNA TGTGCCAGCAGGGGAGACAGGTCGGCTAATGAAAAACTGTTTTTT.

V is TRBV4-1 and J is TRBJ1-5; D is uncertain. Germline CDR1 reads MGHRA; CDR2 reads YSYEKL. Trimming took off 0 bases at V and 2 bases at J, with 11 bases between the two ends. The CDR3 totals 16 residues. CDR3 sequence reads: CASSQEPGSGNQPQHF. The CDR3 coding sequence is TGCGCCAGCAGCCAAGAACCGGGATCTGGCAATCAGCCCCAGCATTTT.

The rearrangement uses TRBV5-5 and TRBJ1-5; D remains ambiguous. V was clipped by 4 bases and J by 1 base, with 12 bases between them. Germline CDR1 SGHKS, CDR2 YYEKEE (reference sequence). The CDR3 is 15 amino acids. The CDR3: CASSPGFSSNQPQHF. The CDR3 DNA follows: TGTGCCAGCAGCCCGGGATTTTCGAGCAATCAGCCCCAGCATTTT.

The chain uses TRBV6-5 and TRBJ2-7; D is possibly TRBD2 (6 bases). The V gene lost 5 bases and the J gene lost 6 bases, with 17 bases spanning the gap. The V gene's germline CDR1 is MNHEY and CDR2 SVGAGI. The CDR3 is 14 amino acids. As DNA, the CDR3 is TGTGCCAGCAGTACGAGGGACTCCAGAGGCGAGCAGTACTTC. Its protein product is CASSTRDSRGEQYF.

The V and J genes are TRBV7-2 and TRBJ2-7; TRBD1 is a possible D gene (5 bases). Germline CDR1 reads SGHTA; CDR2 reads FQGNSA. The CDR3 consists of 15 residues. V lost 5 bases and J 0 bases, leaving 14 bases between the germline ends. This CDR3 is CASSPGALISYEQYF. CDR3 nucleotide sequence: TGTGCCAGCAGCCCTGGGGCTTTGATCTCCTACGAGCAGTACTTC.

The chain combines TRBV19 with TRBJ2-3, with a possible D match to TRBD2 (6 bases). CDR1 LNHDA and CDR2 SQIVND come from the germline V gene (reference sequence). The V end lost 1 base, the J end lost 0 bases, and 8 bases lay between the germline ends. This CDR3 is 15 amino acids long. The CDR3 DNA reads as TGTGCCAGTAGTATAGGACTAGATAGCACAGATACGCAGTATTTT. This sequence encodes CASSIGLDSTDTQYF.

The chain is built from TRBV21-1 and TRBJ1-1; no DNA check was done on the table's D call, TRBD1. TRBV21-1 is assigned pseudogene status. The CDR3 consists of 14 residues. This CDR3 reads CASSSRDRNTEAFF. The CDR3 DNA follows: TGTGCCAGCAGCAGCCGGGACAGGAACACTGAAGCTTTCTTT.

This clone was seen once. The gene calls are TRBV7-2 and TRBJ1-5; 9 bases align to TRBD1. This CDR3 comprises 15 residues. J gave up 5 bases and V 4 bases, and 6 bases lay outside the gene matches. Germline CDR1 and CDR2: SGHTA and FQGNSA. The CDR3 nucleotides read TGTGCCAGCAGCTCCTTCGGGACAGGGCATCAGCCCCAGCATTTT. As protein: CASSSFGTGHQPQHF.

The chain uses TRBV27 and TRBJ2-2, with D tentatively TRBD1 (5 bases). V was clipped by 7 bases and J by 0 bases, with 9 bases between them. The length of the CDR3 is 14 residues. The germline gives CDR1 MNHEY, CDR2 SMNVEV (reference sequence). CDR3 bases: TGTGCCAGCATGACAGATACGAACACCGGGGAGCTGTTTTTT. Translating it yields CASMTDTNTGELFF.

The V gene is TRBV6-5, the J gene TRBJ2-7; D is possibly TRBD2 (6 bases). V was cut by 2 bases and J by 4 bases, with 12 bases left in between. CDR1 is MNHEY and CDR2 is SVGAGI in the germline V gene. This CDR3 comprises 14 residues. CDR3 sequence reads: CASSYRFGSYEQYF. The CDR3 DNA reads TGTGCCAGCAGTTACCGGTTCGGGAGTTACGAGCAGTACTTC.

In nucleotides, the CDR3 is TGCAGCGTTGTACTTTGGGCCGGATCTAATGAGCAGTTCTTC. Amino acids: CSVVLWAGSNEQFF. The chain has TRBV29-1 and TRBJ2-1, with no clear D. The germline V gene encodes CDR1 SQVTM and CDR2 ANQGSEA. The CDR3 loop spans 14 amino acids. V lost 4 bases and J lost 7, with 17 bases in between.

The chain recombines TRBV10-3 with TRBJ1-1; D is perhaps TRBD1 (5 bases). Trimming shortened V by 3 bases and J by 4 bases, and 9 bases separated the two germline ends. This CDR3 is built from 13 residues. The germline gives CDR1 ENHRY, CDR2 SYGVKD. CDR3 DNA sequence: TGTGCCATCAGTGAAGCAGGGTTCACTGAAGCTTTCTTT. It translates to CAISEAGFTEAFF.

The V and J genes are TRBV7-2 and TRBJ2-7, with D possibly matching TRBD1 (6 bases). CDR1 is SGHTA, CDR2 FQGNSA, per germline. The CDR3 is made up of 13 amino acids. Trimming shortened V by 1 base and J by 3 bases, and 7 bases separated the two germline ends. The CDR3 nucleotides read TGTGCCAGCAGCTTAGGGGGGCACTACGAGCAGTACTTC. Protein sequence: CASSLGGHYEQYF.

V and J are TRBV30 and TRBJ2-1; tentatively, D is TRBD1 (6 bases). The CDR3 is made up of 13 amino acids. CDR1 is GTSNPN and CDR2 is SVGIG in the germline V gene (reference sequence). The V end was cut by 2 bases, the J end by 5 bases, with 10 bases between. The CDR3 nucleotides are TGTGCCTGGAGTAGACAGGAAAACAATGAGCAGTTCTTC. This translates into CAWSRQENNEQFF.

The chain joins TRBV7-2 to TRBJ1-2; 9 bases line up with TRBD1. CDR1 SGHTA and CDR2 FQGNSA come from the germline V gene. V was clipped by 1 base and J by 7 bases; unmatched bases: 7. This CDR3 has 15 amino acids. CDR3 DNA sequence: TGTGCCAGCAGCTTAGGTCGGGACAGGGTATCTGGCTACACCTTC. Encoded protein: CASSLGRDRVSGYTF. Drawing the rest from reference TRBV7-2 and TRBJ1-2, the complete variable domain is GAGVSQSPSNKVTEKGKDVELRCDPISGHTALYWYRQSLGQGLEFLIYFQGNSAPDKSGLPSDRFSAERTGGSVSTLTIQRTQQEDSAVYLCASSLGRDRVSGYTFGSGTRLTVV.

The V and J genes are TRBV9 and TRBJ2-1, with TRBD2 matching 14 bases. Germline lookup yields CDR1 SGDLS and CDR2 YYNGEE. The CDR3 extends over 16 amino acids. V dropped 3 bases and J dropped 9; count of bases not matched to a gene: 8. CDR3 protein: CASSEGGLAGVLEQFF. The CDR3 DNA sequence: TGTGCCAGCAGCGAGGGGGGACTAGCGGGAGTGCTTGAGCAGTTCTTC.

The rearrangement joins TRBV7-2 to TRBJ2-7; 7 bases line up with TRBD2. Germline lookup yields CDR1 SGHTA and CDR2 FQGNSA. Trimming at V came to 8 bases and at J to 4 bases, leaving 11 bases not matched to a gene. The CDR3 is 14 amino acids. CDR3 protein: CASHGGGPRYEQYF. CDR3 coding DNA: TGTGCCAGCCACGGCGGGGGACCCAGATACGAGCAGTACTTC.

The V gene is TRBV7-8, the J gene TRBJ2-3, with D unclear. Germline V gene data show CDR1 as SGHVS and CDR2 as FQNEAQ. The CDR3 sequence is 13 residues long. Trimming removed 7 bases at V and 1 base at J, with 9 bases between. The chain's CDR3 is CASKNPGTDTQYF. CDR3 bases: TGTGCCAGCAAAAACCCGGGCACAGATACGCAGTATTTT.

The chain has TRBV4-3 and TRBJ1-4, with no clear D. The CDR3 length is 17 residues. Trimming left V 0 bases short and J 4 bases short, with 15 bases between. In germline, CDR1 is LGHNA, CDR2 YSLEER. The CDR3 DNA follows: TGCGCCAGCAGCCAAGATCCGACTGTTCGTATTAATGAAAAACTGTTTTTT. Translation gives CASSQDPTVRINEKLFF.

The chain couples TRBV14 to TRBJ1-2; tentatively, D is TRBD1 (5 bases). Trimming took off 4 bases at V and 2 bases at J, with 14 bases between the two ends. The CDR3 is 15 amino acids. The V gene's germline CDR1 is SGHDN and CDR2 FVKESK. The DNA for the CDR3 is TGTGCCAGCAGCCCCCCGGGGGGAGGAAACTATGGCTACACCTTC. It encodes CASSPPGGGNYGYTF.

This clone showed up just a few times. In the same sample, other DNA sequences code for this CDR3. The CDR3 region has the DNA TGTGCCAGCAGTGAAACTGGACAGGGTAACTATGGCTACACCTTC. Protein sequence: CASSETGQGNYGYTF. The V gene is TRBV6-1, the J gene TRBJ1-2, with 8 bases fitting TRBD1. The CDR3 contains 15 residues. Trimming cost V 2 bases and J 1 base; bases outside gene matches: 3. CDR1 is MNHNS and CDR2 is SASEGT in the germline V gene.

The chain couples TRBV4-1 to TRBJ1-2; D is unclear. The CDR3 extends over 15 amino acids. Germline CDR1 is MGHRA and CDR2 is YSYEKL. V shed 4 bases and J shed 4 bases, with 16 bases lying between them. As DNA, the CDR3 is TGCGCCAGCAGCCCCGGAGGCGGCTTCATCTATGGCTACACCTTC. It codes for CASSPGGGFIYGYTF.

The CDR3 sequence is CASSMDRVGYTF. CDR3 nucleotides: TGTGCCAGCAGCATGGACAGGGTTGGCTACACCTTC. The chain has TRBV7-9 and TRBJ1-2, with 8 bases identical to TRBD1. CDR3 length equals 12 residues. The J segment lost 7 bases and the V segment lost 5 bases, leaving 3 bases of the junction unmatched. The V gene's germline CDR1 is SEHNR and CDR2 FQNEAQ (reference sequence).

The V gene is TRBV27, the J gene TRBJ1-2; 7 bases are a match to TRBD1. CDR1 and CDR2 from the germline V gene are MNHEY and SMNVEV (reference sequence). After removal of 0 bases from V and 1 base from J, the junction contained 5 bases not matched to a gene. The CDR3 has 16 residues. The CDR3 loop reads CASSLSWDSDNYGYTF. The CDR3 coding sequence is TGTGCCAGCAGTTTATCGTGGGACAGCGATAACTATGGCTACACCTTC.

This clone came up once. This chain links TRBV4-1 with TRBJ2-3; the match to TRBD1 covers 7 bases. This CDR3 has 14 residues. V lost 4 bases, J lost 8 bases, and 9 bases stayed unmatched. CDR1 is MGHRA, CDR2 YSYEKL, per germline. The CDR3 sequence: CASSLGGQMGTQYF. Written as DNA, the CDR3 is TGCGCCAGCAGCCTAGGGGGCCAGATGGGTACGCAGTATTTT.

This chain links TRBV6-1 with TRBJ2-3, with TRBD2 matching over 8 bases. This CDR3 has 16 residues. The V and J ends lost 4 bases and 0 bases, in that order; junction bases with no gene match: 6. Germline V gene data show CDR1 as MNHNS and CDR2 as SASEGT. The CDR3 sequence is CASSVRAGGSTDTQYF. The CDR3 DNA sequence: TGTGCCAGCAGTGTCCGCGCGGGGGGCAGCACAGATACGCAGTATTTT.

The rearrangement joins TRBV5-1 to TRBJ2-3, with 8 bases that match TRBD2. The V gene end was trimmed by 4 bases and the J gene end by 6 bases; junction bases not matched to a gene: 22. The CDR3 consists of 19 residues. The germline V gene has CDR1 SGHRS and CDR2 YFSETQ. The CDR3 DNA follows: TGCGCCAGCAGCCGCAGGGTTATAGCGGGATTGTATGTTTTTGATACGCAGTATTTT. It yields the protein CASSRRVIAGLYVFDTQYF.

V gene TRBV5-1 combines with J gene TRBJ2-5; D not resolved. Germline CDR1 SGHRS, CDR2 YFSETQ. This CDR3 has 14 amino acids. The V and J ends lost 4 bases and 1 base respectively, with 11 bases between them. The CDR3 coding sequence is TGCGCCAGCAGCGGAAGAGGTCTCCAAGAGACCCAGTACTTC. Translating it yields CASSGRGLQETQYF.

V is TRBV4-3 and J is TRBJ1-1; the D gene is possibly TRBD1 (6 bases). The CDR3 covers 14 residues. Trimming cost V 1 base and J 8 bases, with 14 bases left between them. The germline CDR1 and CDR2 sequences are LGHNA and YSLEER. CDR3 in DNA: TGCGCCAGCAGCCAAGTTGGGTCCACAGGGGAAGCTTTCTTT. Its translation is CASSQVGSTGEAFF.